This TCR beta chain is drawn from a study of cytomegalovirus exposure and HLA in healthy donors. In the study overall: Early released data had 65 million to 100 million unique TCRs, all coming from HLA-typed donors. General observations from the study: Later on, an analysis found that several of the most significant clusters appeared to be linked to common viral pathogens, which included parvovirus B19. Clonal expansion was found to be greater in HLA-associated TCR beta chains than in equally common others in a later analysis. Most TCR beta V segments were productive about 90% or about 30% of the time in an earlier analysis.

Trimming cost V 0 bases and J 0 bases, with 7 bases left between them. This CDR3 contains 15 residues. The V gene's germline CDR1 is SGDLS and CDR2 YYNGEE. The study ran its PCR with 60 Vbeta and 13 Jbeta primers. Profiled with immunoSEQ multiplex PCR; TCRdb holds only in-frame clones, not every one. Among some 140,000 clones listed, approximately 73% were seen once. Notes on this clone: The target antigen is unknown.

The chain combines TRBV9 with TRBJ1-5; no clear D gene. This TCR was recovered from a woman aged 35 to 49 in good health and CMV-seronegative. The sequencing sample was made of PBMCs. In DNA form, the CDR3 reads TGTGCCAGCAGCGTAGCGGCAGGTAGCAATCAGCCCCAGCATTTT. Translating it yields CASSVAAGSNQPQHF.